A single sample gave rise to the 17 T cell receptor beta chains below, sequenced in a study of T cell responses to AZD1222 COVID-19 vaccine (dated by TCRdb to the early 2020s). The intended sense of this specimen's time point label: about 28 days (+/-7) after the second vaccine dose. The library was prepared using the immunoSEQ multiplex PCR assay. TCRdb retrieved this table from immuneACCESS and kept in-frame rearrangements only. Not all clones are present; in checked studies, unresolved V genes account for under half, and no reason is known for the remainder. The sample table records some 150,000 clones; more than 75% of these occur just once. The ten largest clones capture 3% to 4% of the sample. Sequenced material: peripheral blood, taken 28 days after the second AZD1222 dose. These receptors all stem from an adult who received the AZD1222 COVID-19 vaccine.

The CDR3 protein is CASSPGTGGDYEQFF. DNA of the CDR3: TGTGCCAGCAGCCCCGGGACAGGGGGTGACTATGAGCAGTTCTTC. The chain joins TRBV7-9 to TRBJ2-1; 11 positions match TRBD1. Germline V gene lookup returns CDR1 SEHNR and CDR2 FQNEAQ (reference sequence). The CDR3 extends over 15 amino acids. Trimming cost V 5 bases and J 8 bases; bases outside gene matches: 8. Drawing the rest from reference TRBV7-9 and TRBJ2-1, the complete variable domain is DTGVSQNPRHKITKRGQNVTFRCDPISEHNRLYWYRQTLGQGPEFLTYFQNEAQLEKSRLLSDRFSAERPKGSFSTLEIQRTEQGDSAMYLCASSPGTGGDYEQFFGPGTRLTVL.

V gene TRBV6-4 combines with J gene TRBJ1-6; D is possibly TRBD1 (5 bases). The CDR3 extends over 14 amino acids. Germline CDR1 is MRHNA and CDR2 is SNTAGT. V was shortened by 9 bases and J by 7 bases, with 16 bases between the two germline ends. DNA of the CDR3: TGTGCCAGTCGTGAGGGGTTAGCCAATTCACCCCTCCACTTT. This gives the protein CASREGLANSPLHF.

V usage is TRBV7-2 and J usage is TRBJ2-7, with TRBD1 as a possible D gene (5 bases). The ends were cut back, 5 bases at V and 3 bases at J, with 14 bases in the middle. Germline V gene lookup returns CDR1 SGHTA and CDR2 FQGNSA. This CDR3 comprises 14 residues. The CDR3 is CASSTTGSLYEQYF. Written as DNA, the CDR3 is TGTGCCAGCAGCACCACAGGCTCTCTCTACGAGCAGTACTTC.

The chain combines TRBV5-5 with TRBJ2-1; TRBD1 agrees at 7 bases. The CDR3 contains 15 residues. Unmatched junction bases numbered 3, after V lost 0 bases and J lost 3 bases. The germline V gene encodes CDR1 SGHKS and CDR2 YYEKEE (reference sequence). The CDR3 sequence is CASSLGGTDYNEQFF. The CDR3 region has the DNA TGTGCCAGCAGCTTGGGGGGGACAGACTACAATGAGCAGTTCTTC. Full variable domain (rest looked up from reference TRBV5-5 and TRBJ2-1): DAGVTQSPTHLIKTRGQQVTLRCSPISGHKSVSWYQQVLGQGPQFIFQYYEKEERGRGNFPDRFSARQFPNYSSELNVNALLLGDSALYLCASSLGGTDYNEQFFGPGTRLTVL.

The table lists this clone with a few counts. The chain combines TRBV9 with TRBJ2-2; 9 nucleotides align to TRBD2. The CDR3 totals 16 residues. From germline, CDR1 is SGDLS and CDR2 YYNGEE. Unmatched junction bases numbered 7, after V lost 4 bases and J lost 3 bases. CDR3 nucleotide sequence: TGTGCCAGCAGCCCCAGGGCTAGCGGGGACACCGGGGAGCTGTTTTTT. Translation gives CASSPRASGDTGELFF.

The chain is built from TRBV5-5 and TRBJ2-1; 8 bases fit TRBD1. Germline V lookup: CDR1 SGHKS, CDR2 YYEKEE (reference sequence). The V segment lost 3 bases and the J segment 6 bases; nucleotides outside the gene matches: 11. This CDR3 is built from 16 residues. The CDR3 nucleotides read TGTGCCAGCAGCTCACCTGGGACAGGTTTTTTCAATGAGCAGTTCTTC. Encoded protein: CASSSPGTGFFNEQFF. The whole variable domain, remainder taken from reference TRBV5-5 and TRBJ2-1, is DAGVTQSPTHLIKTRGQQVTLRCSPISGHKSVSWYQQVLGQGPQFIFQYYEKEERGRGNFPDRFSARQFPNYSSELNVNALLLGDSALYLCASSSPGTGFFNEQFFGPGTRLTVL.

This clone was seen only a few times. One junction end disagrees with the germline gene, perhaps due to a read error. The identical CDR3 is also encoded by other nucleotide sequences in the sample. J is TRBJ1-2 and V is TRBV2; TRBD1 matches at 8 bases. This CDR3 has 14 residues. Germline V lookup: CDR1 SNHLY, CDR2 FYNNEI. The CDR3, as DNA: TGTGCCAGTAGTGGACAGGGCGGCAACTATGGCTACACCTTC. It specifies CASSGQGGNYGYTF.

The genes are TRBV7-8 and TRBJ1-1; 8 nucleotides line up with TRBD1. Trimming removed 1 base from V and 5 bases from J; junction bases left unmatched: 6. The CDR3 totals 15 residues. CDR1 and CDR2 (germline): SGHVS, FQNEAQ. CDR3 in DNA: TGTGCCAGCAGCTTAGTTCAGGGGGCTGCGACTGAAGCTTTCTTT. Protein product: CASSLVQGAATEAFF.

In its sample, this clone was seen a few times. This rearrangement joins TRBV28 to TRBJ1-2; no firm D call. The germline gives CDR1 MDHEN, CDR2 SYDVKM. V gave up 4 bases and J gave up 8 bases, with 11 bases separating them. CDR3 length equals 12 residues. The DNA of the CDR3 is TGTGCCAGCAGTTCCCCGGGTGGAGGCTACACCTTC. It encodes CASSSPGGGYTF.

The rearrangement links TRBV19 to TRBJ2-7; D perhaps matches TRBD1 (6 bases). Looked up from germline, CDR1 is LNHDA and CDR2 is SQIVND (reference sequence). The V end lost 8 bases, the J end lost 1 base, and 15 bases lay between the germline ends. The length of the CDR3 is 14 residues. CDR3 region: CASRYRVGSYEQYF. As DNA, the CDR3 is TGTGCCAGTCGATACAGGGTCGGTTCCTACGAGCAGTACTTC.

The V gene is TRBV24-1, the J gene TRBJ2-7, with D perhaps TRBD1 (5 bases). The CDR3 covers 14 residues. From germline, CDR1 is KGHDR and CDR2 SFDVKD. The germline V and J ends were trimmed by 6 bases and 1 base, with 12 bases remaining between them. For the CDR3, the DNA is TGTGCCACCAGTCCAGGACAAGCGTCCTACGAGCAGTACTTC. As protein: CATSPGQASYEQYF.

The rearrangement links TRBV9 to TRBJ2-3; 7 positions match TRBD2. Trimming at V came to 4 bases and at J to 1 base, leaving 9 bases not matched to a gene. This CDR3 has 16 amino acids. Germline V lookup: CDR1 SGDLS, CDR2 YYNGEE. CDR3 loop: CASSTRGREGTDTQYF. Here the CDR3 DNA reads TGTGCCAGCAGCACCCGGGGGAGGGAGGGCACAGATACGCAGTATTTT.

The CDR3 DNA is TGTGCCAGCAGCAGGGATCGGGGGGAAGAGACCCAGTACTTC. Translated: CASSRDRGEETQYF. The chain combines TRBV21-1 with TRBJ2-5; TRBD2 is the table's D call and was not checked against the DNA. TRBV21-1 is a documented pseudogene. The CDR3 loop spans 14 amino acids.

The chain uses TRBV28 and TRBJ1-2; tentatively, D is TRBD1 (5 bases). V shed 5 bases and J shed 2 bases, with 18 bases lying between them. Per germline, CDR1 MDHEN and CDR2 SYDVKM. The CDR3 length is 16 residues. The CDR3 protein is CASSPRGWQGNYGYTF. In DNA, the CDR3 is TGTGCCAGCAGTCCTCGGGGATGGCAGGGCAACTATGGCTACACCTTC.

The rearrangement joins TRBV20-1 to TRBJ1-2; D may be TRBD1 (5 bases). V was trimmed by 3 bases and J by 7 bases, leaving 9 bases between them. The CDR3 sequence is 11 residues long. The germline gives CDR1 DFQATT, CDR2 SNEGSKA (reference sequence). The CDR3 protein is CSASREPGYTF. The CDR3 DNA sequence: TGCAGTGCTAGCAGGGAGCCTGGCTACACCTTC.

The V gene is TRBV4-3, the J gene TRBJ2-5; no definite D call. CDR3 length: 15 amino acids. Germline CDR1 is LGHNA and CDR2 is YSLEER. V was trimmed by 0 bases and J by 2 bases, leaving 10 bases between them. CDR3 DNA sequence: TGCGCCAGCAGCCAAGACCACCTTAGGCAAGAGACCCAGTACTTC. This encodes CASSQDHLRQETQYF.

This clone was picked up one time. The chain recombines TRBV18 with TRBJ1-4; D uncertain. Germline V lookup: CDR1 KGHSH, CDR2 LQKENI. V was cut by 4 bases and J by 2 bases, with 17 bases left in between. The CDR3 runs to 17 residues. CDR3 sequence (DNA): TGTGCCAGCTCACGACCACCGGGGAGGCGGACTAATGAAAAACTGTTTTTT. Amino acids: CASSRPPGRRTNEKLFF.